This is a list of T cell receptor beta chains from one sample in a study of radiation and T cells in renal cell carcinoma. The method was immunoSEQ multiplex PCR; TCRdb's version includes in-frame clones alone and lacks a portion of them. The table includes under 150,000 clones, around four fifths detected once. Sequencing used blood, obtained from a patient whose treatment included radiotherapy and nephrectomy. The receptors originated from a woman aged 55 to 70 with renal cell carcinoma. Both conserved end residues are part of each CDR3. D genes are given only for firm matches. Rows give clone size only sometimes, using once, few, many, or a class for an expanded clone.

V	J	length	size	D	DNA	CDR3
TRBV29-1	TRBJ2-3	10	NA	NA	TGCAGCGAAGGCTTGGATACGCAGTATTTT	CSEGLDTQYF
TRBV19	TRBJ1-5	15	few	NA	TGTGCCAGTAGTCCCCGGGAACGGGGCAATCAGCCCCAGCATTTT	CASSPRERGNQPQHF
TRBV11-2	TRBJ1-4	16	NA	NA	TGTGCCAGCAGCAAGAGGGTACTGTCGGGAGAGGGAAAACTGTTTTTT	CASSKRVLSGEGKLFF
TRBV23-1	TRBJ2-6	18	NA	NA	TGCGCCAGCAGTTTGGCGATTACGCAACAAAGTCGGGCCAACGTCCTGACTTTC	CASSLAITQQSRANVLTF
TRBV28	TRBJ2-1	13	NA	NA	TGTGCCAGCAGTTTTGGGGCGGGCAATGAGCAGTTCTTC	CASSFGAGNEQFF
TRBV7-6	TRBJ1-2	13	NA	NA	TGTGCCAGCAGCTTATCCGAGAACTATGGCTACACCTTC	CASSLSENYGYTF
TRBV7-7	TRBJ2-5	13	NA	TRBD1	TGTGCTAGCAGCTTGGACAGGGAGAAGACCCAGTACTTC	CASSLDREKTQYF
TRBV6-4	TRBJ2-3	15	NA	NA	TGTGCCACCCCAGGGTCCGTGGGTAGCACAGATACGCAGTATTTT	CATPGSVGSTDTQYF
TRBV4-1	TRBJ1-2	15	NA	NA	TGCGCCAGCAGCCACAAGGAGACAGCTAACTATGGCTACACCTTC	CASSHKETANYGYTF
TRBV19	TRBJ1-2	14	NA	TRBD1	TGTGCCAGTAAGGCCCTAGGGGGCGACTATGGCTACACCTTC	CASKALGGDYGYTF
TRBV5-5	TRBJ2-7	14	NA	TRBD2	TGTGCCAGCAGCTTAAGACTAGCGGTGGGGGAGCAGTACTTC	CASSLRLAVGEQYF
TRBV18	TRBJ2-1	14	few	TRBD1	TGTGCCAGCTCACCGCAGGGGGCAGGGAATGAGCAGTTCTTC	CASSPQGAGNEQFF